The clone carrying this T cell receptor beta chain was seen once. What it binds is unknown. This sample was included in a study of shared clonotypes between healthy human individuals. About the research overall: CD4 naive cells filled three plates per donor, CD4 memory three, CD8 naive two and CD8 memory one.

The run depth of the assay was deep. TCRdb's copy holds only in-frame clones and misses some; the assay was immunoSEQ multiplex PCR. The sample lists roughly 2,000,000 clones, around 96% occurring once. CD45RO negativity and positive selection for CCR7 defined naive CD8 cells, a population that excluded terminally differentiated effector memory CD45RA+ cells. The CDR3 contains 13 residues. V was trimmed by 3 bases and J by 0 bases, leaving 5 bases between them. Per germline, CDR1 SGHTS and CDR2 YDEGEE. Study-level findings and limits: Rarefaction showed sorted-subset sequencing was incomplete despite large depth.

The specimen was naive CD8+ T cells sorted from blood. This TCR was recovered from a man younger than 35 in good health. The V call is TRBV5-8, the J call TRBJ2-3, with unresolved D. The CDR3 DNA sequence: TGTGCCAGCAGCTATATAAGCACAGATACGCAGTATTTT. Its protein product is CASSYISTDTQYF.